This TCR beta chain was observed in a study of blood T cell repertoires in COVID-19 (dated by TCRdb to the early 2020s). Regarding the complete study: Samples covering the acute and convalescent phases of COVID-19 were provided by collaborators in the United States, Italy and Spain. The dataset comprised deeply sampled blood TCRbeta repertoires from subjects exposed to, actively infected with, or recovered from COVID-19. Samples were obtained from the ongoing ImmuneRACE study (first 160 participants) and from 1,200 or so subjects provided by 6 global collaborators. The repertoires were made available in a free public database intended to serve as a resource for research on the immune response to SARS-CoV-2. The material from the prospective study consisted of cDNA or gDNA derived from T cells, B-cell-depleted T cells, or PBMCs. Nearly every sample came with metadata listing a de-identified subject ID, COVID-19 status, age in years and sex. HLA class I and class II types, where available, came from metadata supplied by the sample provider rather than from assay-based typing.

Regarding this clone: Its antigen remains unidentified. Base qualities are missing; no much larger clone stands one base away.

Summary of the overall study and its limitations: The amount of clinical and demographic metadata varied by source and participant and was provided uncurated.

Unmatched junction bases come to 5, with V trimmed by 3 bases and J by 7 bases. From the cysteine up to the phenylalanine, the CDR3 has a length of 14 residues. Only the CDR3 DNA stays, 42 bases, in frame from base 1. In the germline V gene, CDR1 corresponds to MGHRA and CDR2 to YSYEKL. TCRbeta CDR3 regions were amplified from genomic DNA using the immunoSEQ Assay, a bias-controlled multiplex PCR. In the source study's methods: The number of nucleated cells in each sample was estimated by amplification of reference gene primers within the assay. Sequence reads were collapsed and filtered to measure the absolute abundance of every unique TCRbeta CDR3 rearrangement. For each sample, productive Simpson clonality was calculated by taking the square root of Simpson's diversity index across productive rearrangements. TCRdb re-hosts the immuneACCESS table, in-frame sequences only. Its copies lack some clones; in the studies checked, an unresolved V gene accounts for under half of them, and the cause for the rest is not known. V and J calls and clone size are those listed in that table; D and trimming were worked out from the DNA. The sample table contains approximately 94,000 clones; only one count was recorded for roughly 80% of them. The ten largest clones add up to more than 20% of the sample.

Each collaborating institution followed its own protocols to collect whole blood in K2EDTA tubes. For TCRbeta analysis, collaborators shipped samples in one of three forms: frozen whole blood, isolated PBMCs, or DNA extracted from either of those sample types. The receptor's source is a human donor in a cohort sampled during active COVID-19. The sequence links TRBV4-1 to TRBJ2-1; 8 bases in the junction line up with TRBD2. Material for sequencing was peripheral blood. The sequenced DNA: TGCGCCAGCAGCCAGGCTGGGACTAGAAATGAGCAGTTCTTC. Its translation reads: CASSQAGTRNEQFF.